Listed below are T cell receptor beta chains from one sample, sequenced in a study of cytomegalovirus exposure and HLA in healthy donors. TCRdb's copy holds only in-frame clones and misses some; the assay was immunoSEQ multiplex PCR. This table has 250,000 or so clones, over 90% appearing once. The sample consisted of PBMCs. These receptors were obtained from a girl aged 2-9 years in good health and CMV-seronegative. Each CDR3 is given with its conserved first and last residue. D genes are given only for firm matches. Clone size is stated in some rows and not others, as once, few, many or a class when expanded.

>.|TRBV20-1|.|TRBJ2-5
CSASPGETQYF
TGCAGTGCTAGCCCCGGAGAGACCCAGTACTTC
>TRBD2|TRBV7-2|.|TRBJ2-5
CASSLPRGGAGEETQYF
TGTGCCAGCAGCTTACCTCGGGGGGGAGCGGGAGAGGAGACCCAGTACTTC
>TRBD2|TRBV4-1|.|TRBJ2-7
CASSLYSSGRTYEQYF
TGCGCCAGCAGCTTATACTCTAGCGGGAGAACCTACGAGCAGTACTTC
>TRBD1|TRBV7-9|.|TRBJ1-4
CASSLLGQGATNEKLFF
TGTGCCAGCAGCTTGTTGGGACAGGGGGCAACTAATGAAAAACTGTTTTTT
>TRBD1|TRBV4-1|once|TRBJ2-7
CASSQARDRAYEQYF
TGCGCCAGCAGCCAAGCCCGGGACAGGGCCTACGAGCAGTACTTC
>TRBD1|TRBV23-1|.|TRBJ1-4
CASSQDQGARATNEKLFF
TGCGCCAGCAGTCAAGATCAGGGGGCGCGGGCAACTAATGAAAAACTGTTTTTT
>TRBD1|TRBV28|.|TRBJ2-5
CASSLPTGEYTETQYF
TGTGCCAGCAGTTTACCGACAGGGGAGTATACAGAGACCCAGTACTTC
>.|TRBV7-6|once|TRBJ2-2
CASSLGSSANTGELFF
TGTGCCAGCAGCTTAGGCAGTTCCGCGAACACCGGGGAGCTGTTTTTT
>TRBD2|TRBV19|few|TRBJ2-5
CASSQGGTSGIRQETQYF
TGTGCCAGTAGTCAAGGCGGGACTAGCGGGATTAGGCAAGAGACCCAGTACTTC
>TRBD2|TRBV7-9|.|TRBJ2-3
CASSTLSGLAGPDTQYF
TGTGCCAGCAGCACCTTGTCGGGACTAGCGGGGCCGGATACGCAGTATTTT
>TRBD2|TRBV5-4|.|TRBJ2-1
CASSLEGGLEQQFF
TGTGCCAGCAGCTTGGAGGGGGGACTAGAGCAGCAGTTCTTC
>.|TRBV6-1|.|TRBJ2-7
CASSEDSMQQYF
TGTGCCAGCAGTGAGGACAGCATGCAGCAGTACTTC
>.|TRBV30|.|TRBJ1-2
CAWSVAAPNYGYTF
TGTGCCTGGAGTGTAGCAGCGCCCAACTATGGCTACACCTTC
>TRBD1|TRBV30|.|TRBJ1-4
CAWSRQGDEKLFF
TGTGCCTGGAGTAGACAGGGGGATGAAAAACTGTTTTTT
>TRBD2|TRBV13|.|TRBJ2-1
CASSSSTGGMRNEQFF
TGTGCCAGCAGCTCCTCGACGGGAGGTATGAGGAATGAGCAGTTCTTC
>TRBD1|TRBV6-5|.|TRBJ2-3
CASSYSMGQSPDTQYF
TGTGCCAGCAGTTACTCGATGGGACAGTCCCCAGATACGCAGTATTTT
>.|TRBV25-1|.|TRBJ1-1
CASSPPIGGPTEAFF
TGTGCCAGCAGTCCCCCCATCGGGGGGCCGACTGAAGCTTTCTTT
>TRBD2|TRBV10-2|few|TRBJ2-3
CASSWGGSADTQYF
TGCGCCAGCTCGTGGGGCGGGAGTGCAGATACGCAGTATTTT
>TRBD1|TRBV5-6|once|TRBJ1-2
CASSLASGGQGIGGYGYTF
TGTGCCAGCAGCTTGGCCTCTGGGGGACAGGGGATTGGCGGCTATGGCTACACCTTC
>.|TRBV7-6|once|TRBJ1-5
CASSLGYGENQPQHF
TGTGCCAGCAGCTTAGGTTACGGTGAAAATCAGCCCCAGCATTTT
>.|TRBV10-3|.|TRBJ2-2
CAISRDSTGELFF
TGTGCCATCAGCCGGGACTCCACCGGGGAGCTGTTTTTT
>.|TRBV28|.|TRBJ2-7
CASSLNEQYF
TGTGCCAGCAGTCTTAACGAGCAGTACTTC
>.|TRBV10-2|.|TRBJ1-4
CASTPGHREEKLFF
TGCGCCAGCACCCCCGGACACCGCGAGGAAAAACTGTTTTTT
>.|TRBV7-9|.|TRBJ2-2
CASSGRDFRSGELFF
TGTGCCAGCAGCGGAAGGGACTTCCGGAGCGGGGAGCTGTTTTTT